Each of the 22 T cell receptor beta chains below was sequenced from the same sample in a study of T-cell reconstitution after alpha-beta-depleted transplantation in children. The library targeted TCRbeta and was prepared with unique molecular identifiers. TCRdb reprocessed the PCR reads via MiXCR and lists one record per CDR3 protein. The profile shows nearly 400,000 distinct CDR3 sequences, roughly 20% of them singletons. Material: PBMCs from the stem cell graft donor, obtained from the stem cell graft. The receptors here all came from a human donor who donated a stem cell graft to a child with acute myeloid leukemia.

The gene calls are TRBV28 and TRBJ2-7, with a weak D call TRBD2 (6 bases). This CDR3 is built from 14 residues. Per the germline V gene, CDR1 is MDHEN and CDR2 is SYDVKM. V lost 6 bases and J 3 bases, leaving 15 bases between the germline ends. This CDR3 is CASSGGGSGYEQYF. DNA of the CDR3: TGTGCCAGCAGCGGGGGAGGTAGCGGCTACGAGCAGTACTTC.

The chain combines TRBV7-6 with TRBJ2-3; D could derive from TRBD1 or TRBD2 (5 bases each). V dropped 1 base and J dropped 1 base, with 15 bases sitting between them. Germline CDR1 SGHVS, CDR2 FNYEAQ. The CDR3 runs 17 residues. CDR3 bases: TGTGCCAGCAGCTTAGGGGACCCATCATGGGGCACAGATACGCAGTATTTT. Translation: CASSLGDPSWGTDTQYF.

The chain carries TRBV5-1 and TRBJ2-7, with 9 bases fitting TRBD1. Germline V CDR1 and CDR2: SGHRS, YFSETQ. The CDR3 has 14 residues. V trimming: 5 bases; J trimming: 2 bases; junction bases outside the gene matches: 5. This CDR3 is CASRAGTGTYEQYF. The CDR3, as DNA: TGCGCCAGCAGAGCCGGGACAGGGACCTACGAGCAGTACTTC. Variable domain in full (rest from reference TRBV5-1 and TRBJ2-7): KAGVTQTPRYLIKTRGQQVTLSCSPISGHRSVSWYQQTPGQGLQFLFEYFSETQRNKGNFPGRFSGRQFSNSRSEMNVSTLELGDSALYLCASRAGTGTYEQYFGPGTRLTVT.

This clonotype has at least ten counts. The genes are TRBV29-1 and TRBJ2-3; no clear D. This CDR3 contains 12 residues. Between the trimmed V and J ends, which lost 3 bases and 4 bases, there was a span of 8 bases. Germline-derived CDR1 and CDR2 are SQVTM and ANQGSEA. Here the CDR3 DNA reads TGCAGCGTTGAGCAGCAACCAGATACGCAGTATTTT. It encodes CSVEQQPDTQYF.

This clonotype was found a few times. This sequence joins TRBV12-3 or TRBV12-4 and TRBJ2-2, with D unresolved. Trimming took 3 bases from V and 6 from J, leaving 11 bases between them. The CDR3 contains 14 residues. The CDR3 sequence is CASSLETGPGELFF. The CDR3 DNA reads TGTGCCAGCAGTTTGGAGACTGGGCCCGGGGAGCTGTTTTTT.

This clonotype has more than one count but fewer than ten. CDR3 DNA: TGCAGTGCTCCCGGGACAGGGGCCTACGAGCAGTACTTC. Translated, it gives CSAPGTGAYEQYF. V is TRBV20-1 and J is TRBJ2-7; 10 nucleotides agree with TRBD1. Germline V gives CDR1 DFQATT, CDR2 SNEGSKA (reference sequence). The CDR3 is 13 residues long. The trim removed 5 bases at V and 2 bases at J, leaving 3 bases unmatched.

The chain recombines TRBV5-1 with TRBJ2-4; unclear D gene. From germline, CDR1 is SGHRS and CDR2 YFSETQ. Deletions cut 6 bases from V and 4 bases from J, with 14 bases between. CDR3 length: 14 amino acids. The CDR3 loop reads CASTDGFGKNIQYF. CDR3 DNA sequence: TGCGCCAGCACGGACGGGTTCGGTAAAAACATTCAGTACTTC.

This clonotype came up many times. The chain links TRBV29-1 to TRBJ2-5; 10 bases line up with TRBD1. The V segment lost 0 bases and the J segment 5 bases; nucleotides outside the gene matches: 6. CDR1 and CDR2 from the germline V gene are SQVTM and ANQGSEA. CDR3 length equals 15 residues. CDR3 sequence: CSVEDVGTGEETQYF. The DNA for the CDR3 is TGCAGCGTTGAAGATGTCGGGACAGGGGAGGAGACCCAGTACTTC.

This clonotype was seen a handful of times. The rearrangement joins TRBV12-3 or TRBV12-4 to TRBJ2-7; 7 bases are a match to TRBD2. The CDR3 has 14 amino acids. The ends lost 0 bases at V and 5 bases at J; junction bases unmatched: 4. CDR3 DNA sequence: TGTGCCAGCAGTTTAGCGGGAGGGCCCAACGAGCAGTACTTC. It specifies CASSLAGGPNEQYF.

At least ten counts were recorded for this clonotype. CDR3 sequence (DNA): TGCAGCGTGGCGGGACAGAACTATGGCTACACCTTC. Translation gives CSVAGQNYGYTF. J is TRBJ1-2 and V is TRBV29-1; 7 positions match TRBD1. The CDR3 extends over 12 amino acids. J gave up 2 bases and V 6 bases, and 3 bases lay outside the gene matches. Germline CDR1 SQVTM, CDR2 ANQGSEA. Full variable domain (missing parts from reference TRBV29-1 and TRBJ1-2): SAVISQKPSRDICQRGTSLTIQCQVDSQVTMMFWYRQQPGQSLTLIATANQGSEATYESGFVIDKFPISRPNLTFSTLTVSNMSPEDSSIYLCSVAGQNYGYTFGSGTRLTVV.

The chain uses TRBV20-1 and TRBJ1-2, with 8 bases lining up with TRBD1. Germline CDR1 and CDR2: DFQATT and SNEGSKA (reference sequence). Trimming at V came to 3 bases and at J to 3 bases, leaving 6 bases not matched to a gene. The CDR3 covers 14 residues. DNA of the CDR3: TGCAGTGCTAGTCAGGGCAGGGGGCACTATGGCTACACCTTC. It is translated as CSASQGRGHYGYTF.

This clonotype occurred many times. This rearrangement joins TRBV20-1 to TRBJ2-2; no clear D gene. V lost 3 bases and J 7 bases, leaving 9 bases between the germline ends. This CDR3 is 12 amino acids long. Germline V gene sequence: CDR1 DFQATT, CDR2 SNEGSKA (reference sequence). CDR3 region: CSARTASGELFF. CDR3 DNA: TGCAGTGCTAGGACCGCGAGCGGGGAGCTGTTTTTT.

This clonotype was counted a few times. The chain has TRBV7-2 and TRBJ2-1; D is ambiguous. Per the germline V gene, CDR1 is SGHTA and CDR2 is FQGNSA. This CDR3 has 12 residues. Trimming took 1 base from V and 15 from J, leaving 13 bases between them. CDR3 coding DNA: TGTGCCAGCAGCTTAGGTCGGTCTCCTGGGTTCTTC. Encoded protein: CASSLGRSPGFF.

The sample holds many counts of this clonotype. V and J are TRBV20-1 and TRBJ2-3; D call uncertain. V was cut by 6 bases and J by 3 bases, with 7 bases left in between. This CDR3 comprises 11 residues. Germline V gives CDR1 DFQATT, CDR2 SNEGSKA (reference sequence). The CDR3 sequence: CSARLTDTQYF. CDR3 coding DNA: TGCAGTGCCAGGCTGACAGATACGCAGTATTTT.

This clonotype came up many times. The gene calls are TRBV6-4 and TRBJ2-1; no reliable D call. V lost 0 bases and J lost 5, with 8 bases in between. The CDR3 extends over 14 amino acids. Germline CDR1 reads MRHNA; CDR2 reads SNTAGT. CDR3 DNA: TGTGCCAGCAGTGACTCGGGCGAGAACAATGAGCAGTTCTTC. It codes for CASSDSGENNEQFF.

This clonotype was seen a few times. J is TRBJ2-7 and V is TRBV6-2 or TRBV6-3, with D tentatively TRBD2 (6 bases). The CDR3 runs to 16 residues. Germline V CDR1 and CDR2: MNHEY, SVGEGT. Trimming pared 1 base from V and 2 bases from J, leaving 15 bases between. The CDR3 region is CASSYWVTSGTYEQYF. The CDR3 coding sequence is TGTGCCAGCAGTTACTGGGTGACTAGTGGAACCTACGAGCAGTACTTC.

This clonotype came up a few times. This chain links TRBV5-4 with TRBJ2-1, with no clear D. The V gene's germline CDR1 is SGHNT and CDR2 YYREEE (reference sequence). The CDR3 sequence is 15 residues long. Trimming took 6 bases from V and 0 from J, leaving 13 bases between them. DNA for the CDR3: TGTGCCAGCATCAAACGGGTGAGCTCCTACAATGAGCAGTTCTTC. Translation: CASIKRVSSYNEQFF.

This clonotype was picked up a small number of times. The rearrangement uses TRBV7-3 and TRBJ2-1, with D possibly being TRBD2 (6 bases). Germline-derived CDR1 and CDR2 are SGHTA and FQGTGA. The CDR3 has 16 residues. The V gene lost 5 bases and the J gene lost 4 bases, with 18 bases spanning the gap. CDR3 sequence: CASSRTPGLLYNEQFF. The CDR3 nucleotides are TGTGCCAGCAGCCGAACCCCGGGACTGCTATACAATGAGCAGTTCTTC.

This clonotype was observed a handful of times. The chain links TRBV5-1 to TRBJ1-1, with D possibly matching TRBD1 (5 bases). Trimming left V 2 bases short and J 11 bases short, with 13 bases between. In germline, CDR1 is SGHRS, CDR2 YFSETQ. The CDR3 spans 12 residues. CDR3 residues: CASSFQGWEAFF. The CDR3 DNA follows: TGCGCCAGCAGCTTCCAGGGTTGGGAGGCTTTCTTT.

This clonotype was observed a few times. The J gene is TRBJ2-1, the V gene TRBV12-3 or TRBV12-4; a weak D match, TRBD1 (6 bases). This CDR3 is 12 amino acids long. V was pared by 5 bases and J by 9 bases, with 11 bases between. In DNA, the CDR3 is TGTGCCAGCAGTCCCGCAGGGGTTGAGCAGTTCTTC. Encoded protein: CASSPAGVEQFF.

The chain is built from TRBV12-3 or TRBV12-4 and TRBJ2-5; possible D gene TRBD1, 5 bases. There are 15 residues in the CDR3. V was trimmed by 3 bases and J by 4 bases, leaving 15 bases between them. The CDR3 loop is CASSFSGQARETQYF. The CDR3 DNA follows: TGTGCCAGCAGTTTTTCCGGACAAGCCAGAGAGACCCAGTACTTC.

The chain carries TRBV4-3 and TRBJ2-2; the match to TRBD2 covers 9 bases. The V and J ends lost 3 bases and 5 bases, in that order; junction bases with no gene match: 7. CDR3 length equals 16 residues. The germline CDR1 and CDR2 sequences are LGHNA and YSLEER. DNA of the CDR3: TGCGCCAGCAGCCAGACGGCGGGAGGGAGTACCGGGGAGCTGTTTTTT. Protein sequence: CASSQTAGGSTGELFF.